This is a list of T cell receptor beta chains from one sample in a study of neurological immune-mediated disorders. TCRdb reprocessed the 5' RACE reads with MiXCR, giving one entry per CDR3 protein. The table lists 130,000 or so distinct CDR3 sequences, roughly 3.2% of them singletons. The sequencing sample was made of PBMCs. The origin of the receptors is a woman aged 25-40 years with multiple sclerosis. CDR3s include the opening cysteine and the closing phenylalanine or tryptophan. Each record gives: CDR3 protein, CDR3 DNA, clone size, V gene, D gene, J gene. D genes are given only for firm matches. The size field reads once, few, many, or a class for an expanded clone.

CATSGSGLDTDFDSYEQYF,TGTGCCACCAGTGGGAGCGGGCTCGATACCGATTTCGATTCCTACGAGCAGTACTTC,many,TRBV15,-,TRBJ2-7
CASSPGQLYSPLHF,TGTGCCAGCAGCCCGGGACAGCTCTATTCACCCCTCCACTTT,many,TRBV3-1,TRBD1,TRBJ1-6
CASSPRAGGYEQYF,TGTGCCAGCAGCCCACGTGCAGGGGGCTACGAGCAGTACTTC,many,TRBV7-2,TRBD1,TRBJ2-7
CASSLGSGGEQYF,TGTGCCAGCAGCTTAGGCTCAGGGGGCGAGCAGTACTTC,many,TRBV7-2,TRBD1,TRBJ2-7
CASSYPSPGAPAEKLFF,TGTGCCAGCAGTTACCCATCACCGGGGGCGCCGGCTGAAAAACTGTTTTTT,few,TRBV6-6,-,TRBJ1-4
CASREGGGSEQYF,TGTGCCAGCAGGGAGGGTGGGGGCTCCGAGCAGTACTTC,many,TRBV2,-,TRBJ2-7
CASSFSVISGNTIYF,TGTGCCAGCAGCTTCTCAGTGATCTCTGGAAACACCATATATTTT,many,TRBV7-9,-,TRBJ1-3
CASSLAGGGYEQYF,TGTGCCAGCAGCTTGGCAGGAGGAGGGTACGAGCAGTACTTC,many,TRBV5-5,-,TRBJ2-7
CASSYSPSGANVLTF,TGTGCCAGCAGTTATTCGCCCTCTGGGGCCAACGTCCTGACTTTC,many,TRBV6-5,-,TRBJ2-6
CASSVGGSQPQHF,TGTGCCAGCAGCGTAGGAGGGTCTCAGCCCCAGCATTTT,many,TRBV9,-,TRBJ1-5
CASSGGGMWTEAFF,TGTGCCAGCAGTGGGGGAGGGATGTGGACTGAAGCTTTCTTT,many,TRBV6-1,-,TRBJ1-1
CASSPRDYNIQYF,TGTGCCAGCTCACCCAGGGATTATAACATTCAGTACTTC,many,TRBV18,-,TRBJ2-4
CASSDQTRGEQYF,TGTGCCAGCAGCGACCAGACTAGGGGCGAGCAGTACTTC,few,TRBV7-2,-,TRBJ2-7
CASSPGGVEYGYTF,TGCGCCAGCAGCCCCGGAGGGGTCGAGTATGGCTACACCTTC,few,TRBV5-1,-,TRBJ1-2
CASSYTVTDTQYF,TGTGCCAGCAGTTACACCGTCACAGATACGCAGTATTTT,many,TRBV6-5,-,TRBJ2-3
CASRSTGGIYGYTF,TGTGCCAGCAGGTCGACAGGGGGGATTTATGGCTACACCTTC,many,TRBV6-5,TRBD1,TRBJ1-2
CSVEKRSGAGYGYTF,TGCAGCGTTGAGAAGAGGTCAGGGGCCGGCTATGGCTACACCTTC,many,TRBV29-1,-,TRBJ1-2
CSARDPVRGPETQYF,TGCAGTGCTAGAGATCCGGTCAGGGGTCCGGAGACCCAGTACTTC,many,TRBV20-1,-,TRBJ2-5
CASSYSQALGETQYF,TGTGCCAGCAGTTACTCGCAGGCGCTAGGGGAGACCCAGTACTTC,many,TRBV6-6,-,TRBJ2-5
CASSVSFDGYNEQFF,TGTGCCAGCAGCGTCTCTTTTGACGGCTACAATGAGCAGTTCTTC,many,TRBV9,-,TRBJ2-1
CSARDSLAGYTDTQYF,TGCAGTGCTAGAGATTCGCTAGCGGGGTACACAGATACGCAGTATTTT,many,TRBV20-1,TRBD2,TRBJ2-3
CSAREQFLAKNIQYF,TGCAGTGCTAGAGAGCAGTTCTTAGCCAAAAACATTCAGTACTTC,few,TRBV20-1,-,TRBJ2-4
CASSPESNQPQHF,TGCGCCAGCAGCCCCGAGAGCAATCAGCCCCAGCATTTT,many,TRBV5-1,-,TRBJ1-5
CSVGSTGDSYEQYF,TGCAGCGTTGGTTCGACAGGGGACTCCTACGAGCAGTACTTC,many,TRBV29-1,TRBD1,TRBJ2-7
CASSLRSSGSFRQPQHF,TGTGCCAGCAGCTTGAGGTCGTCAGGATCTTTCAGGCAGCCCCAGCATTTT,many,TRBV5-6,-,TRBJ1-5